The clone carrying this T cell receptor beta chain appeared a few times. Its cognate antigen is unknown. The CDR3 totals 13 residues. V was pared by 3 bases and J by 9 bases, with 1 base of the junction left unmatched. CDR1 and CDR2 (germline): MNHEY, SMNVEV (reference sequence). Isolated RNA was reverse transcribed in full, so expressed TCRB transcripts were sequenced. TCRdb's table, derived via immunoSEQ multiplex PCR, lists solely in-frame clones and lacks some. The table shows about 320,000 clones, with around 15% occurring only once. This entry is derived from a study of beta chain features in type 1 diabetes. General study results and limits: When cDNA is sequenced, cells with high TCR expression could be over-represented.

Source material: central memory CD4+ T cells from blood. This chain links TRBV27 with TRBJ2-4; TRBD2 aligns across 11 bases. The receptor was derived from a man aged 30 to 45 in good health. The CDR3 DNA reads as TGTGCCAGCAGTTTCGGGACTAGCGGCATTCAGTACTTC. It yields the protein CASSFGTSGIQYF.